One sample yielded the 25 T cell receptor beta chains listed below, sequenced in a study of CD8+ T cells in alopecia areata. cDNA reverse transcribed from extracted RNA served as the sequencing template. The table came from immunoSEQ multiplex PCR; TCRdb's copy has only in-frame clones and leaves some out. The table records about 200,000 clones, more than 55% of them present only once. The specimen was CD8+ T cells sorted from blood. The receptors shown here come from a human donor in good health.

The chain is built from TRBV6-5 and TRBJ2-7; no clear D. In germline, CDR1 is MNHEY, CDR2 SVGAGI. Trimming cost V 2 bases and J 3 bases, with 8 bases left between them. CDR3 length equals 13 residues. CDR3 residues: CASSYPRFYEQYF. The CDR3 DNA follows: TGTGCCAGCAGTTACCCCAGATTCTACGAGCAGTACTTC.

This sequence joins TRBV18 and TRBJ2-7; D is uncertain. Trimming left V 4 bases short and J 4 bases short, with 8 bases between. The CDR3 is made up of 12 amino acids. CDR1 is KGHSH and CDR2 is LQKENI in the germline V gene. The chain's CDR3 is CASSLEGYEQYF. The CDR3, as DNA: TGTGCCAGCTCACTCGAAGGTTACGAGCAGTACTTC.

This chain joins TRBV29-1 and TRBJ2-1, with D tentatively TRBD1 or TRBD2 (6 bases each). CDR3 length equals 15 residues. Between the trimmed V and J ends, which lost 5 bases and 5 bases, there was a span of 19 bases. CDR1 SQVTM and CDR2 ANQGSEA come from the germline V gene. The CDR3 reads CSVPPVGGWDNEQFF. CDR3 nucleotide sequence: TGCAGCGTTCCCCCCGTGGGGGGCTGGGACAATGAGCAGTTCTTC.

The chain employs TRBV4-1 and TRBJ2-2; TRBD2 agrees at 11 bases. Trimming took 1 base from V and 1 from J; bases not matched to a gene: 5. The CDR3 sequence is 18 residues long. Per the germline V gene, CDR1 is MGHRA and CDR2 is YSYEKL. CDR3 in amino acids: CASSQVLTSGGNTGELFF. CDR3 nucleotides: TGCGCCAGCAGCCAAGTTTTAACTAGCGGGGGGAACACCGGGGAGCTGTTTTTT.

The V call is TRBV29-1, the J call TRBJ1-1; D not resolved. Trimming shortened V by 3 bases and J by 8 bases, and 7 bases separated the two germline ends. CDR1 is SQVTM and CDR2 is ANQGSEA in the germline V gene. CDR3 length: 10 residues. The CDR3 reads CSVEAGEAFF. Here the CDR3 DNA reads TGCAGCGTTGAGGCGGGGGAAGCTTTCTTT.

This clone has more than one count but fewer than ten. The chain links TRBV29-1 to TRBJ2-5; D is perhaps TRBD1 or TRBD2 (6 bases each). CDR3 size: 12 residues. CDR1 and CDR2 (germline): SQVTM, ANQGSEA. In nucleotides, the CDR3 is TGCACCATAATGGGGGGCGGAGAGACCCAGTACTTC. This sequence encodes CTIMGGGETQYF.

The chain couples TRBV4-1 to TRBJ2-1, with D unresolved. The V end lost 0 bases, the J end lost 4 bases, and 10 bases lay between the germline ends. Germline V gene data show CDR1 as MGHRA and CDR2 as YSYEKL. CDR3 length: 15 residues. CDR3 in amino acids: CASSQDLPEYNEQFF. In nucleotides, the CDR3 is TGCGCCAGCAGCCAAGATCTTCCGGAGTACAATGAGCAGTTCTTC.

This chain's CDR3 is CASSVDRGGGETQYF. The CDR3 coding sequence is TGTGCCAGCAGTGTTGACAGGGGCGGCGGGGAGACCCAGTACTTC. This chain links TRBV2 with TRBJ2-5, with 8 bases lining up with TRBD1. Per the germline V gene, CDR1 is SNHLY and CDR2 is FYNNEI. The V gene end was trimmed by 4 bases and the J gene end by 5 bases; junction bases not matched to a gene: 9. The CDR3 totals 15 residues.

This clone has a handful of counts. V and J are TRBV4-1 and TRBJ2-2; D is perhaps TRBD2 (6 bases). The ends were cut back, 4 bases at V and 1 base at J, with 7 bases in the middle. The germline V gene has CDR1 MGHRA and CDR2 YSYEKL. This CDR3 is built from 14 residues. CDR3 sequence reads: CASSPGGNTGELFF. The DNA for the CDR3 is TGCGCCAGCAGCCCCGGGGGGAACACCGGGGAGCTGTTTTTT.

The chain uses TRBV7-9 and TRBJ2-7, with a possible D match to TRBD1 (5 bases). Per germline, CDR1 SEHNR and CDR2 FQNEAQ (reference sequence). This CDR3 region has 14 residues. Trimming left V 3 bases short and J 0 bases short, with 9 bases between. The CDR3 here is CASSLQGRSYEQYF. CDR3 coding DNA: TGTGCCAGCAGCTTGCAGGGTCGCTCCTACGAGCAGTACTTC.

Ten or more counts support this clone. This sequence joins TRBV19 and TRBJ2-6; D possibly corresponds to TRBD1 (6 bases). The CDR3 has 14 amino acids. Germline CDR1 reads LNHDA; CDR2 reads SQIVND (reference sequence). V dropped 8 bases and J dropped 1 base, with 9 bases sitting between them. The CDR3 loop reads CASDTGSGANVLTF. The CDR3 DNA follows: TGTGCCAGTGACACAGGGTCTGGGGCCAACGTCCTGACTTTC.

The chain combines TRBV5-6 with TRBJ2-7; 10 positions agree with TRBD1. Trimming removed 0 bases from V and 3 bases from J; junction bases left unmatched: 3. This CDR3 is 15 amino acids long. From germline, CDR1 is SGHDT and CDR2 YYEEEE. CDR3 residues: CASSLGDRGLYEQYF. DNA of the CDR3: TGTGCCAGCAGCTTGGGCGACAGGGGGCTCTACGAGCAGTACTTC.

V is TRBV27 and J is TRBJ2-7; TRBD1 aligns across 10 bases. Trimming took 6 bases from V and 2 from J; bases not matched to a gene: 7. This CDR3 region has 15 residues. Germline CDR1 and CDR2: MNHEY and SMNVEV (reference sequence). The CDR3: CASSGTGVWAYEQYF. The CDR3 bases are TGTGCCAGCAGCGGGACAGGGGTGTGGGCCTACGAGCAGTACTTC.

This clone was counted between two and nine times. The V and J genes are TRBV29-1 and TRBJ2-7; perhaps TRBD2 as D (7 bases). The CDR3 length is 12 residues. Germline-derived CDR1 and CDR2 are SQVTM and ANQGSEA. The V end lost 4 bases, the J end lost 6 bases, and 13 bases lay between the germline ends. The CDR3 loop is CSVAGGFGEQYF. DNA for the CDR3: TGCAGCGTTGCGGGGGGCTTCGGCGAGCAGTACTTC.

The chain is built from TRBV29-1 and TRBJ2-2; D uncertain. Germline assignment: CDR1 SQVTM and CDR2 ANQGSEA. V lost 4 bases and J 1 base, leaving 13 bases between the germline ends. There are 15 residues in the CDR3. CDR3 in DNA: TGCAGCGTTGCCAGCAGCAGGAGGAACACCGGGGAGCTGTTTTTT. It specifies CSVASSRRNTGELFF.

The rearrangement joins TRBV23-1 to TRBJ1-2; the match to TRBD1 covers 9 bases. TRBV23-1 is noted as an ORF with a role that remains uncertain. The V and J ends lost 0 bases and 6 bases, in that order; junction bases with no gene match: 5. This CDR3 is built from 15 residues. CDR3 bases: TGCGCCAGCAGTCAATCGGGGGACAGGGTTGATGGCTACACCTTC. It is translated as CASSQSGDRVDGYTF.

The rearrangement links TRBV27 to TRBJ2-1; 12 bases are a match to TRBD2. J gave up 3 bases and V 6 bases, and 9 bases lay outside the gene matches. Germline values: CDR1 MNHEY, CDR2 SMNVEV (reference sequence). This CDR3 comprises 17 residues. The CDR3 nucleotides are TGTGCCAGCAGGCCCAGACTAGCGGGGGAGAGCTACAATGAGCAGTTCTTC. It encodes CASRPRLAGESYNEQFF.

The chain uses TRBV5-6 and TRBJ2-1, with 8 bases matching TRBD2. CDR3 length equals 14 residues. The germline V gene encodes CDR1 SGHDT and CDR2 YYEEEE. J lost 14 bases, V lost 9 bases, and 19 bases had no gene match. The CDR3 sequence is CATEEMSGGLYKFF. CDR3 bases: TGTGCCACGGAGGAGATGAGCGGGGGACTATATAAGTTCTTC.

The chain combines TRBV6-5 with TRBJ2-5, with TRBD2 matching 9 bases. The V gene's germline CDR1 is MNHEY and CDR2 SVGAGI. This CDR3 is 14 amino acids long. With V trimmed by 5 bases and J by 4 bases, 5 bases remained unmatched. The CDR3 sequence is CASSLGLARETQYF. The CDR3 nucleotides read TGTGCCAGCAGTCTGGGACTAGCACGAGAGACCCAGTACTTC.

V usage is TRBV13 and J usage is TRBJ2-7; 7 bases map to TRBD1. The CDR3 consists of 15 residues. Germline V lookup: CDR1 PRHDT, CDR2 FYEKMQ (reference sequence). V shed 3 bases, J shed 3 bases, and the junction held 8 bases outside the gene matches. The CDR3 DNA sequence: TGTGCCAGCAGCTTGGCTCGGGACAGAGACTACGAGCAGTACTTC. Translated, it gives CASSLARDRDYEQYF.

This rearrangement joins TRBV5-1 to TRBJ2-5; 7 bases line up with TRBD1. CDR3 length: 15 residues. Germline CDR1 reads SGHRS; CDR2 reads YFSETQ. V gave up 4 bases and J gave up 2 bases; unmatched junction bases: 8. This CDR3 reads CASSPIDREQETQYF. CDR3 nucleotide sequence: TGCGCCAGCAGCCCTATCGACAGGGAACAAGAGACCCAGTACTTC. The whole variable domain, filled in from reference TRBV5-1 and TRBJ2-5, reads KAGVTQTPRYLIKTRGQQVTLSCSPISGHRSVSWYQQTPGQGLQFLFEYFSETQRNKGNFPGRFSGRQFSNSRSEMNVSTLELGDSALYLCASSPIDREQETQYFGPGTRLLVL.

In its sample, this clone was seen a few times. V and J are TRBV9 and TRBJ2-7; D remains ambiguous. Germline lookup yields CDR1 SGDLS and CDR2 YYNGEE. The CDR3 has 13 residues. V lost 3 bases and J 3 bases, leaving 10 bases between the germline ends. As DNA, the CDR3 is TGTGCCAGCAGCGGCCCCCCAGGCTACGAGCAGTACTTC. This encodes CASSGPPGYEQYF.

V usage is TRBV4-1 and J usage is TRBJ1-2; D is possibly TRBD1 (6 bases). Trimming took 0 bases from V and 7 from J, leaving 18 bases between them. This CDR3 is 16 amino acids long. Germline CDR1 reads MGHRA; CDR2 reads YSYEKL. The chain's CDR3 is CASSQERRDILSGYTF. The CDR3 DNA is TGCGCCAGCAGCCAAGAGCGCCGGGACATCTTGAGTGGCTACACCTTC.

The J gene is TRBJ2-5, the V gene TRBV9, with 8 nucleotides matching TRBD2. This CDR3 contains 16 residues. Germline V gene lookup returns CDR1 SGDLS and CDR2 YYNGEE. The V segment lost 0 bases and the J segment 5 bases; nucleotides outside the gene matches: 9. CDR3 DNA: TGTGCCAGCAGCGTAGAACTAGCGGCGGGTAGGGAGACCCAGTACTTC. Amino acids: CASSVELAAGRETQYF.

The chain has TRBV7-3 and TRBJ2-1; D assignment may be TRBD1 or TRBD2 (6 bases each). Between the trimmed V and J ends, which lost 0 bases and 4 bases, there was a span of 13 bases. Germline V gene sequence: CDR1 SGHTA, CDR2 FQGTGA. This CDR3 is built from 16 residues. CDR3 nucleotide sequence: TGTGCCAGCAGCTTAACCCCGGGGGCTCTTTACAATGAGCAGTTCTTC. It yields the protein CASSLTPGALYNEQFF.